This T cell receptor (beta chain) was retrieved from a study of T cell changes during pregnancy in multiple sclerosis. Unmatched junction bases numbered 4, after V lost 5 bases and J lost 3 bases. CDR1 and CDR2 (germline): SQVTM, ANQGSEA. This CDR3 has 15 amino acids. The data were produced by immunoSEQ multiplex PCR, yet TCRdb's version contains in-frame clones alone and is incomplete. Of under 20,000 clones listed, more than 70% are singletons. This receptor was obtained from a female donor with multiple sclerosis, enrolled in a pregnancy study. V usage is TRBV29-1 and J usage is TRBJ1-4, with 12 bases lining up with TRBD1. This sample comprised CD8+ T cells from peripheral blood mononuclear cells, obtained after pregnancy. CDR3 nucleotide sequence: TGCAGCGTTTGGGGACAGGGGGCGTCTAATGAAAAACTGTTTTTT. Translation: CSVWGQGASNEKLFF.